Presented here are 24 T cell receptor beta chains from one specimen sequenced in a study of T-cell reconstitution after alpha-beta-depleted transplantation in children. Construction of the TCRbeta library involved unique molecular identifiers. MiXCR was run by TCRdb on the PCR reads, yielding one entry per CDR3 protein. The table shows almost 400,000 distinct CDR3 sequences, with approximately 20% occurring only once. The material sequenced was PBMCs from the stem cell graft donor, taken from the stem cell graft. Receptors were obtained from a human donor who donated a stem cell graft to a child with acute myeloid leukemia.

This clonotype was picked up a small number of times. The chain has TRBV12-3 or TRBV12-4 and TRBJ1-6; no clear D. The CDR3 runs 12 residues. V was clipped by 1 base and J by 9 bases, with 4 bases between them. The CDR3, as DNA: TGTGCCAGCAGTTTAGACGTTTCACCCCTCCACTTT. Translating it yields CASSLDVSPLHF.

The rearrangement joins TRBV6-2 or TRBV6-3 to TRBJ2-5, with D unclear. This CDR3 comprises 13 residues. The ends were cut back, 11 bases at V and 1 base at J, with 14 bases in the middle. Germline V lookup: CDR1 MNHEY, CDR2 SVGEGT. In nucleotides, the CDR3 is TGTGCCCTTAGCCCCTCCATCCAAGAGACCCAGTACTTC. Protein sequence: CALSPSIQETQYF.

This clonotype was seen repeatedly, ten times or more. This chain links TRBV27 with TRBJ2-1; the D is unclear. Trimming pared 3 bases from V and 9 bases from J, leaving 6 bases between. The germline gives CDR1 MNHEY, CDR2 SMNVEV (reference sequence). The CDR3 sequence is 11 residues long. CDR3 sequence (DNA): TGTGCCAGCAGTTTTGGTGTTGAGCAGTTCTTC. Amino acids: CASSFGVEQFF.

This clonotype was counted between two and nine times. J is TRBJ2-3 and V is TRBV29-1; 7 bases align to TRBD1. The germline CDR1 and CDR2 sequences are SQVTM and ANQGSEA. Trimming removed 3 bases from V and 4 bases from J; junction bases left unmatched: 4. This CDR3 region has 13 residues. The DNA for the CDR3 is TGCAGCGTTGAGCAAACAGGGGCAGATACGCAGTATTTT. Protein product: CSVEQTGADTQYF.

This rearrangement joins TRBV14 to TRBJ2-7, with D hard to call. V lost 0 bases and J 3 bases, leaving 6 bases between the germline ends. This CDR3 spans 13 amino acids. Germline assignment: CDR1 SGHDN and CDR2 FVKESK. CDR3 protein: CASSQDADYEQYF. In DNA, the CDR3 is TGTGCCAGCAGCCAAGACGCGGACTACGAGCAGTACTTC.

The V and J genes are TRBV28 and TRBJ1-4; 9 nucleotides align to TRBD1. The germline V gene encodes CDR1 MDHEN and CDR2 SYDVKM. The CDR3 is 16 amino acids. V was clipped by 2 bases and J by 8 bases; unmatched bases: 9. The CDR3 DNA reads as TGTGCCAGCAGTTTACAGGGGACAGGGCTAGGGGAAAAACTGTTTTTT. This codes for CASSLQGTGLGEKLFF.

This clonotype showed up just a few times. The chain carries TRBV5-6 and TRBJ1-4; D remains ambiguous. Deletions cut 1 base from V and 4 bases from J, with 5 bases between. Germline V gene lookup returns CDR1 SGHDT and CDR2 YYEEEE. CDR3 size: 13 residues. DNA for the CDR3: TGTGCCAGCAGCTTGCGGAGTAATGAAAAACTGTTTTTT. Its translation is CASSLRSNEKLFF.

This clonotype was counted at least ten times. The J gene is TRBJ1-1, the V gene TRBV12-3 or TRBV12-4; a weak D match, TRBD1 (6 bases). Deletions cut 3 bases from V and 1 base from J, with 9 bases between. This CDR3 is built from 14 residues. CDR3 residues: CASSFRGRNTEAFF. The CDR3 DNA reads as TGTGCCAGCAGTTTTAGGGGGAGGAACACTGAAGCTTTCTTT.

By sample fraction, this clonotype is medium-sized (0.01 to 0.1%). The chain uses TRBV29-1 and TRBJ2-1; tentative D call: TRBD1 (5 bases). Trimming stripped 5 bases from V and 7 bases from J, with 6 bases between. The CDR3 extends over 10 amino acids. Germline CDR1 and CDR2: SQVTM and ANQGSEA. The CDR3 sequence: CSVWTNEQFF. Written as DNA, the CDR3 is TGCAGCGTTTGGACAAATGAGCAGTTCTTC.

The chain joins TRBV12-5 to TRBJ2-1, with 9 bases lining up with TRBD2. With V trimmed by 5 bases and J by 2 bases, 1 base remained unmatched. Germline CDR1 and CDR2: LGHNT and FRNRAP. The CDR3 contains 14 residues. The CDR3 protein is CASGRLAAYNEQFF. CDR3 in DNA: TGTGCTAGTGGTCGACTAGCGGCCTACAATGAGCAGTTCTTC. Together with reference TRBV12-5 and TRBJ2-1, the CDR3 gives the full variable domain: DARVTQTPRHKVTEMGQEVTMRCQPILGHNTVFWYRQTMMQGLELLAYFRNRAPLDDSGMPKDRFSAEMPDATLATLKIQPSEPRDSAVYFCASGRLAAYNEQFFGPGTRLTVL.

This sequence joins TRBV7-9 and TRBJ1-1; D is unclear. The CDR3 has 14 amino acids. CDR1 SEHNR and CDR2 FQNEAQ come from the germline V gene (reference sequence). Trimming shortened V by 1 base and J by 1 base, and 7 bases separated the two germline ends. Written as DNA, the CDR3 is TGTGCCAGCAGCTTAGTTTTGGGGAACACTGAAGCTTTCTTT. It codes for CASSLVLGNTEAFF.

CDR3 bases: TGTGCCAGCAGTCCCAGGGAGCCCGGGGAGCTGTTTTTT. This translates into CASSPREPGELFF. This chain connects TRBV12-3 or TRBV12-4 to TRBJ2-2; possibly TRBD1 or TRBD2 for D (5 bases each). V dropped 5 bases and J dropped 6 bases, with 10 bases sitting between them. The CDR3 is 13 amino acids.

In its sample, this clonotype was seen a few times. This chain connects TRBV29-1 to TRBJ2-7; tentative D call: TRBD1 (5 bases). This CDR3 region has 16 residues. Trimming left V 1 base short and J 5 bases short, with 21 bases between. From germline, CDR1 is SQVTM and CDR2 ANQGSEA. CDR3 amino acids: CSVEGAGLSGPDEQYF. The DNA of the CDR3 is TGCAGCGTTGAAGGGGCAGGGCTTTCGGGTCCGGACGAGCAGTACTTC.

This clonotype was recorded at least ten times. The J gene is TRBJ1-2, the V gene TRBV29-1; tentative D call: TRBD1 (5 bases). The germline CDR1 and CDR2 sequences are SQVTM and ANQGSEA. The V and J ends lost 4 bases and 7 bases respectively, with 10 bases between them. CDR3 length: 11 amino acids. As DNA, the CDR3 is TGCAGCGTTGTTATTGGGGCTGGCTACACCTTC. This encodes CSVVIGAGYTF.

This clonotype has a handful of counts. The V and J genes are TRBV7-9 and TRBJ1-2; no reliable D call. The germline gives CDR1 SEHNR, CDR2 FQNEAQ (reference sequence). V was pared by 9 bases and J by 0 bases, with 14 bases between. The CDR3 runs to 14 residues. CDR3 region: CASWRREANYGYTF. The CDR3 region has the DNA TGTGCCAGTTGGAGGCGCGAGGCTAACTATGGCTACACCTTC. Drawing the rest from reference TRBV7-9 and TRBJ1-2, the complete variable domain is DTGVSQNPRHKITKRGQNVTFRCDPISEHNRLYWYRQTLGQGPEFLTYFQNEAQLEKSRLLSDRFSAERPKGSFSTLEIQRTEQGDSAMYLCASWRREANYGYTFGSGTRLTVV.

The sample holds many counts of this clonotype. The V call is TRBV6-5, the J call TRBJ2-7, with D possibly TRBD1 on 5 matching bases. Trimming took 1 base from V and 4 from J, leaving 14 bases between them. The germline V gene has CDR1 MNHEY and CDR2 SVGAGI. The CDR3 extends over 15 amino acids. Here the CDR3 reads CASSYFAGSPYEQYF. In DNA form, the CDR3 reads TGTGCCAGCAGTTACTTTGCAGGGTCTCCGTACGAGCAGTACTTC.

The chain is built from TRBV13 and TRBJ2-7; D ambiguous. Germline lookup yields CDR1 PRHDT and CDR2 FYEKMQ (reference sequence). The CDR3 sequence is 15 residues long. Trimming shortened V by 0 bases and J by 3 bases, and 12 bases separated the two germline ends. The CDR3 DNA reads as TGTGCCAGCAGCTTAGGGGCCCCCCGGAGCTACGAGCAGTACTTC. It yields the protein CASSLGAPRSYEQYF.

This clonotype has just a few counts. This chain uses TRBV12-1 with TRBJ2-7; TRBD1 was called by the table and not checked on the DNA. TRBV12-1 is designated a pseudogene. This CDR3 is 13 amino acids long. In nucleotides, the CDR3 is TGTGCCAGGGGACAGGGGCTTTCCTACGAGCAGTACTTC. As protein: CARGQGLSYEQYF.

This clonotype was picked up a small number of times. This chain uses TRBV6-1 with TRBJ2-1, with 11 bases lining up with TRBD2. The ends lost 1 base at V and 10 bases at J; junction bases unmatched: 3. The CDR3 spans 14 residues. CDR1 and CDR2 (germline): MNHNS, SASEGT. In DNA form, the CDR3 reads TGTGCCAGCAGTGAAGGGCTAGCGGGAGGAGAGCAGTTCTTC. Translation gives CASSEGLAGGEQFF.

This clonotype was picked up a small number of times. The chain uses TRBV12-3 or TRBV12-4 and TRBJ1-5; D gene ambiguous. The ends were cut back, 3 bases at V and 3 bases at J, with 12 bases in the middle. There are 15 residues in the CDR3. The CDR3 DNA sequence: TGTGCCAGCAGTTTGTCGGGGTATAACAATCAGCCCCAGCATTTT. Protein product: CASSLSGYNNQPQHF.

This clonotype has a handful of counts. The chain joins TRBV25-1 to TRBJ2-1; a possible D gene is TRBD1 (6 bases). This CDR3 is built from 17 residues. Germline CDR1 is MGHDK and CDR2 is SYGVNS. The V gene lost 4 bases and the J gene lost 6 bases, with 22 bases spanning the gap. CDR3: CASSGRGPPDQGNEQFF. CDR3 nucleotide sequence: TGTGCCAGCAGTGGCAGGGGCCCCCCGGACCAAGGCAATGAGCAGTTCTTC.

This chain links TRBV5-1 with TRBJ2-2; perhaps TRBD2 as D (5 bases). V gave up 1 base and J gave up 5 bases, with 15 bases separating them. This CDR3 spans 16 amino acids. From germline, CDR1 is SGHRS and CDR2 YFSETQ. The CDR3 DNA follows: TGCGCCAGCAGCTTGAGAGGGAGCGGTAGGACCGGGGAGCTGTTTTTT. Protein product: CASSLRGSGRTGELFF.

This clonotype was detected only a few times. CDR3: CASSPRGLIQRNTDTQYF. The CDR3 DNA is TGTGCCAGCAGCCCCAGGGGGTTGATTCAACGAAACACAGATACGCAGTATTTT. The rearrangement joins TRBV11-2 to TRBJ2-3; TRBD1 aligns across 7 bases. CDR1 is SGHAT, CDR2 FQNNGV, per germline. With 5 bases clipped from V and 2 bases from J, the junction kept 16 bases outside the gene matches. The CDR3 consists of 18 residues.

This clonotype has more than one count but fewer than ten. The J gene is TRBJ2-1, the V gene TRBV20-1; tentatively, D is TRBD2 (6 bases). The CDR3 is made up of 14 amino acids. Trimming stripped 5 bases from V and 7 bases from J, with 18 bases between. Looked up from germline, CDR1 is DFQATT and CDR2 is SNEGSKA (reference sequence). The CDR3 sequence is CSAPSGTSGNEQFF. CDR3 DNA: TGCAGTGCTCCTTCCGGGACTTCGGGGAATGAGCAGTTCTTC.